What follows are 32 T cell receptor beta chains derived from one specimen sequenced in a study of T cell responses to AZD1222 COVID-19 vaccine. Using immunoSEQ multiplex PCR, the repertoire was profiled, and TCRdb retains in-frame clones only, with some absent. There are some 150,000 clones in the sample; about 91% occur only once, and over 13% lies in the top ten. This specimen consisted of peripheral blood, obtained on day 0 of AZD1222 vaccination. The receptors derive from an adult in good health.

The genes are TRBV11-2 and TRBJ1-2; 12 bases are shared with TRBD1. Losses at the gene ends were 5 bases for V and 8 bases for J; bases not matched to a gene: 15. The CDR3 totals 17 residues. The germline CDR1 and CDR2 sequences are SGHAT and FQNNGV. CDR3 DNA sequence: TGTGCCAGCAGCCTGTACGCCGTGGGACAGGGGGCACGGGGCTACACCTTC. Residues: CASSLYAVGQGARGYTF.

The sample holds one count of this clone. The chain employs TRBV6-4 and TRBJ2-2, with 9 bases fitting TRBD1. CDR1 and CDR2 from the germline V gene are MRHNA and SNTAGT. J was trimmed by 6 bases and V by 3 bases; bases with no gene match: 2. The CDR3 runs 14 residues. The CDR3 is CASSEQGAAGELFF. CDR3 bases: TGTGCCAGCAGTGAACAGGGGGCCGCCGGGGAGCTGTTTTTT.

This clone was detected only once. The chain employs TRBV2 and TRBJ2-5; D might be TRBD1 (5 bases). Germline V gene data show CDR1 as SNHLY and CDR2 as FYNNEI. V was shortened by 7 bases and J by 5 bases, with 14 bases between the two germline ends. The CDR3 loop spans 13 amino acids. The chain's CDR3 is CASTFSGWETQYF. The DNA of the CDR3 is TGTGCCAGCACATTCTCAGGGTGGGAGACCCAGTACTTC.

The chain links TRBV19 to TRBJ2-5, with D perhaps being TRBD1 or TRBD2 (7 bases each). CDR1 is LNHDA, CDR2 SQIVND, per germline (reference sequence). This CDR3 is 14 amino acids long. The germline V and J ends were trimmed by 6 bases and 4 bases, with 15 bases remaining between them. CDR3: CASSDQGGVETQYF. The DNA of the CDR3 is TGTGCCAGTAGCGATCAGGGGGGGGTAGAGACCCAGTACTTC.

The chain recombines TRBV12-5 with TRBJ2-7, with 8 bases fitting TRBD1. There are 13 residues in the CDR3. V lost 7 bases and J lost 6; bases outside the gene matches: 8. CDR1 and CDR2 (germline): LGHNT, FRNRAP. CDR3 in amino acids: CASAFEQGGEQYF. CDR3 coding DNA: TGTGCTAGTGCCTTCGAACAGGGGGGCGAGCAGTACTTC.

The chain recombines TRBV19 with TRBJ2-7; TRBD2 aligns across 13 bases. CDR3 size: 16 residues. The trim removed 5 bases at V and 4 bases at J, leaving 8 bases unmatched. The germline V gene has CDR1 LNHDA and CDR2 SQIVND (reference sequence). CDR3 coding DNA: TGTGCCAGTAGTCCCACTCGGACTAGCGGGGGATACGAGCAGTACTTC. This translates into CASSPTRTSGGYEQYF.

The chain carries TRBV3-1 (or the pseudogene TRBV3-2) and TRBJ1-5; D may be TRBD1 (6 bases). The ends were cut back, 0 bases at V and 1 base at J, with 13 bases in the middle. Germline values: CDR1 LGHDT, CDR2 YNNKEL (reference sequence). The CDR3 sequence is 17 residues long. The chain's CDR3 is CASSQDARGRSNQPQHF. As DNA, the CDR3 is TGTGCCAGCAGCCAAGATGCCAGGGGTAGGAGCAATCAGCCCCAGCATTTT.

The chain has TRBV9 and TRBJ1-1; no definite D call. Trimming left V 2 bases short and J 0 bases short, with 11 bases between. The CDR3 is 15 residues long. The germline V gene encodes CDR1 SGDLS and CDR2 YYNGEE. CDR3 residues: CASSVAQPLNTEAFF. CDR3 nucleotide sequence: TGTGCCAGCAGCGTGGCACAACCCCTGAACACTGAAGCTTTCTTT.

The genes are TRBV30 and TRBJ2-7, with D tentatively TRBD1 (5 bases). The CDR3 runs to 12 residues. V was clipped by 4 bases and J by 3 bases, with 10 bases between them. CDR1 GTSNPN and CDR2 SVGIG come from the germline V gene (reference sequence). The CDR3 spells CAWKGDGYEQYF. Here the CDR3 DNA reads TGTGCCTGGAAAGGGGATGGCTACGAGCAGTACTTC.

This chain links TRBV7-2 with TRBJ2-7; 7 bases fit TRBD2. Germline V gene sequence: CDR1 SGHTA, CDR2 FQGNSA. Trimming at V came to 2 bases and at J to 5 bases, leaving 9 bases not matched to a gene. The CDR3 has 15 residues. The CDR3 loop reads CASSLMGLSSNEQYF. The CDR3, as DNA: TGTGCCAGCAGCTTAATGGGACTAAGTTCTAACGAGCAGTACTTC.

This clone is classed as large (0.1 to 1%). The chain is built from TRBV5-1 and TRBJ2-7; D possibly corresponds to TRBD1 (5 bases). The length of the CDR3 is 17 residues. V lost 0 bases and J lost 4, with 20 bases in between. Germline assignment: CDR1 SGHRS and CDR2 YFSETQ. CDR3 DNA: TGCGCCAGCAGCTTGGAAGGTGTCAGGGCCACGGGTTACGAGCAGTACTTC. The encoded protein is CASSLEGVRATGYEQYF. The whole variable domain, remainder taken from reference TRBV5-1 and TRBJ2-7, is KAGVTQTPRYLIKTRGQQVTLSCSPISGHRSVSWYQQTPGQGLQFLFEYFSETQRNKGNFPGRFSGRQFSNSRSEMNVSTLELGDSALYLCASSLEGVRATGYEQYFGPGTRLTVT.

This clone was counted a few times. The chain links TRBV7-2 to TRBJ1-2; no clear D. From germline, CDR1 is SGHTA and CDR2 FQGNSA. The CDR3 has 14 amino acids. V was pared by 6 bases and J by 7 bases, with 18 bases between. This chain's CDR3 is CASSFTSTMAGYTF. The CDR3 DNA sequence: TGTGCCAGCAGTTTTACCTCAACTATGGCTGGCTACACCTTC.

This chain uses TRBV29-1 with TRBJ2-7, with D perhaps matching TRBD1 (5 bases). The CDR3 is 12 residues long. From germline, CDR1 is SQVTM and CDR2 ANQGSEA. The ends were cut back, 4 bases at V and 3 bases at J, with 10 bases in the middle. The CDR3 loop reads CSVVGAYYEQYF. In DNA, the CDR3 is TGCAGCGTTGTAGGGGCTTACTACGAGCAGTACTTC.

The chain employs TRBV6-5 and TRBJ1-6; D unresolved. The germline CDR1 and CDR2 sequences are MNHEY and SVGAGI. This CDR3 has 14 residues. V lost 0 bases to trimming and J lost 7 bases, with 7 bases between them. DNA of the CDR3: TGTGCCAGCAGTTACTCAGGTGGGAATTCACCCCTCCACTTT. This gives the protein CASSYSGGNSPLHF.

The rearrangement links TRBV3-1 (or the pseudogene TRBV3-2) to TRBJ1-3; weak D call: TRBD1 (6 bases). V was pared by 4 bases and J by 7 bases, with 11 bases between. The CDR3 has 13 amino acids. The germline gives CDR1 LGHDT, CDR2 YNNKEL (reference sequence). The CDR3 DNA is TGTGCCAGCAGCCCTAGGGGGAGGAACACCATATATTTT. It translates to CASSPRGRNTIYF.

The chain recombines TRBV9 with TRBJ1-1; D is ambiguous. In germline, CDR1 is SGDLS, CDR2 YYNGEE. This CDR3 spans 14 amino acids. Trimming cost V 0 bases and J 1 base, with 7 bases left between them. This chain's CDR3 is CASSVGQQNTEAFF. Written as DNA, the CDR3 is TGTGCCAGCAGCGTAGGGCAGCAGAACACTGAAGCTTTCTTT.

The rearrangement joins TRBV9 to TRBJ1-1; the match to TRBD1 covers 7 bases. Germline CDR1 SGDLS, CDR2 YYNGEE. This CDR3 has 14 residues. Unmatched junction bases numbered 3, after V lost 4 bases and J lost 0 bases. CDR3 protein: CASSRGQLNTEAFF. CDR3 in DNA: TGTGCCAGCAGCAGGGGACAGCTGAACACTGAAGCTTTCTTT.

The CDR3 protein is CASSPTGIEQYF. CDR3 coding DNA: TGTGCCAGCTCACCAACCGGGATCGAGCAGTACTTC. The chain is built from TRBV18 and TRBJ2-7; D may be TRBD2 (5 bases). This CDR3 is 12 amino acids long. V lost 2 bases and J 6 bases, leaving 8 bases between the germline ends. CDR1 and CDR2 from the germline V gene are KGHSH and LQKENI.

The chain links TRBV7-2 to TRBJ2-7, with a possible D match to TRBD2 (6 bases). The CDR3 extends over 14 amino acids. Trimming stripped 5 bases from V and 1 base from J, with 12 bases between. Germline loops: CDR1 SGHTA, CDR2 FQGNSA. The DNA for the CDR3 is TGTGCCAGCAGCCCGATGACTAGTTCCTACGAGCAGTACTTC. Translated, it gives CASSPMTSSYEQYF.

This chain joins TRBV7-2 and TRBJ1-5; 8 bases align to TRBD1. Per the germline V gene, CDR1 is SGHTA and CDR2 is FQGNSA. Trimming removed 2 bases from V and 6 bases from J; junction bases left unmatched: 9. The CDR3 has 16 amino acids. In DNA, the CDR3 is TGTGCCAGCAGCTTAAACATTCAGGGGGCCGGTCAGCCCCAGCATTTT. Protein sequence: CASSLNIQGAGQPQHF.

V is TRBV28 and J is TRBJ2-3, with a weak D call TRBD2 (7 bases). In germline, CDR1 is MDHEN, CDR2 SYDVKM. Trimming stripped 6 bases from V and 6 bases from J, with 16 bases between. This CDR3 region has 14 residues. DNA for the CDR3: TGTGCCAGCAGCCGTGGGGGGGCCGGGGATACGCAGTATTTT. This sequence encodes CASSRGGAGDTQYF. Full variable domain (remainder filled in from reference TRBV28 and TRBJ2-3): DVKVTQSSRYLVKRTGEKVFLECVQDMDHENMFWYRQDPGLGLRLIYFSYDVKMKEKGDIPEGYSVSREKKERFSLILESASTNQTSMYLCASSRGGAGDTQYFGPGTRLTVL.

The chain links TRBV15 to TRBJ1-4, with D possibly being TRBD1 (5 bases). V dropped 4 bases and J dropped 8 bases, with 8 bases sitting between them. The CDR3 runs to 12 residues. Germline CDR1 and CDR2: LNHNV and YYDKDF (reference sequence). The CDR3 loop reads CATSNRSEKLFF. The CDR3 DNA follows: TGTGCCACCAGCAACAGGTCCGAAAAACTGTTTTTT.

This sequence joins TRBV9 and TRBJ2-1, with D possibly being TRBD2 (6 bases). The CDR3 contains 14 residues. Germline V gene sequence: CDR1 SGDLS, CDR2 YYNGEE. Trimming shortened V by 0 bases and J by 9 bases, and 13 bases separated the two germline ends. The CDR3 DNA sequence: TGTGCCAGCAGCGTAGGCGGGGAGGAGGTTGAGCAGTTCTTC. This codes for CASSVGGEEVEQFF.

In the case of this clone: A much larger clone lies a single base off, so this may be a read error. The sample holds other DNA sequences that translate to the same CDR3. This chain joins TRBV19 and TRBJ1-1; 7 positions agree with TRBD1. CDR1 and CDR2 from the germline V gene are LNHDA and SQIVND (reference sequence). The CDR3 runs 13 residues. V lost 6 bases to trimming and J lost 0 bases; unmatched junction nucleotides: 1. CDR3 region: CASSGTVNTEAFF. Here the CDR3 DNA reads TGTGCCAGTAGCGGGACAGTGAACACTGAAGCTTTCTTT.

The CDR3 DNA reads TGTGCCTGGAGTCGGGACACGGATGGCTACACCTTC. Its translation: CAWSRDTDGYTF. The chain recombines TRBV30 with TRBJ1-2, with D possibly being TRBD1 (6 bases). Per the germline V gene, CDR1 is GTSNPN and CDR2 is SVGIG (reference sequence). This CDR3 has 12 amino acids. With 2 bases removed from V and 6 bases from J, the gap between germline ends came to 10 bases. The complete variable domain, with remaining parts taken from reference TRBV30 and TRBJ1-2, reads SQTIHQWPATLVQPVGSPLSLECTVEGTSNPNLYWYRQAAGRGLQLLFYSVGIGQISSEVPQNLSASRPQDRQFILSSKKLLLSDSGFYLCAWSRDTDGYTFGSGTRLTVV.

The V gene is TRBV7-9, the J gene TRBJ1-2; perhaps TRBD1 as D (5 bases). The CDR3 contains 17 residues. V was pared by 1 base and J by 4 bases, with 19 bases between. Looked up from germline, CDR1 is SEHNR and CDR2 is FQNEAQ (reference sequence). As DNA, the CDR3 is TGTGCCAGCAGCTTAGTTGGTACGGGGGGTTTAGGCTATGGCTACACCTTC. This gives the protein CASSLVGTGGLGYGYTF.

A remark on this clone: The sample holds other DNA sequences that translate to the same CDR3. The chain recombines TRBV7-2 with TRBJ1-5; D may be TRBD1 (5 bases). V lost 1 base and J 3 bases, leaving 7 bases between the germline ends. The CDR3 length is 14 residues. Germline CDR1 SGHTA, CDR2 FQGNSA. The CDR3 DNA is TGTGCCAGCAGCTTAGGGGGCCCCAATCAGCCCCAGCATTTT. It is translated as CASSLGGPNQPQHF.

Only one count was recorded for this clone. The V and J genes are TRBV28 and TRBJ2-7; 8 bases are a match to TRBD1. Germline CDR1 and CDR2: MDHEN and SYDVKM. V shed 4 bases and J 0 bases; nucleotides not matched to a gene: 5. This CDR3 has 15 residues. The CDR3 spells CASSSTGGASYEQYF. CDR3 bases: TGTGCCAGCAGTTCAACAGGGGGAGCCTCCTACGAGCAGTACTTC.

The rearrangement joins TRBV7-3 to TRBJ2-2; 7 nucleotides agree with TRBD1. The length of the CDR3 is 14 residues. Germline V gives CDR1 SGHTA, CDR2 FQGTGA. V trimming: 5 bases; J trimming: 6 bases; junction bases outside the gene matches: 6. The CDR3 region has the DNA TGTGCCAGCAGCGTTAATCAGGGGGCCGGGGAGCTGTTTTTT. Its translation is CASSVNQGAGELFF.

The V call is TRBV19, the J call TRBJ1-5; TRBD1 agrees at 7 bases. The CDR3 consists of 14 residues. Germline loops: CDR1 LNHDA, CDR2 SQIVND (reference sequence). Trimming cost V 3 bases and J 4 bases; bases outside gene matches: 3. The CDR3 coding sequence is TGTGCCAGTAGTATTGGGACAGCTAATCAGCCCCAGCATTTT. Its protein product is CASSIGTANQPQHF.

V and J are TRBV3-1 (or the pseudogene TRBV3-2) and TRBJ1-1; D not certain. V gave up 2 bases and J gave up 0 bases, with 4 bases separating them. Germline CDR1 and CDR2: LGHDT and YNNKEL (reference sequence). The CDR3 contains 13 residues. CDR3 residues: CASSQIMNTEAFF. The CDR3 DNA follows: TGTGCCAGCAGCCAAATTATGAACACTGAAGCTTTCTTT.

This clone was seen a single time. The chain combines TRBV5-8 with TRBJ1-6; unclear D gene. The CDR3 runs 12 residues. Germline CDR1 reads SGHTS; CDR2 reads YDEGEE. Trimming took off 0 bases at V and 12 bases at J, with 7 bases between the two ends. The CDR3 region has the DNA TGTGCCAGCAGCTTGGTTGTCGAACCCCTCCACTTT. Residues: CASSLVVEPLHF.